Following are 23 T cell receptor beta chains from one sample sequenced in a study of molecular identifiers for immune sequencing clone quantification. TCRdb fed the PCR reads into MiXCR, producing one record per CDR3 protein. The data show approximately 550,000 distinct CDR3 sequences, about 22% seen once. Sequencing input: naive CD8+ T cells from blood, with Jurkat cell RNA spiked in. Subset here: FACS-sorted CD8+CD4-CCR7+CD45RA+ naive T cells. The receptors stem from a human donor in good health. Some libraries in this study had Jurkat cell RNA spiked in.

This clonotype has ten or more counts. The CDR3 reads CAISEASGGAVEFF. In DNA form, the CDR3 reads TGTGCCATCAGTGAGGCAAGCGGGGGGGCCGTGGAGTTCTTC. This chain connects TRBV10-3 to TRBJ2-1; 10 bases line up with TRBD2. The length of the CDR3 is 14 residues. V was pared by 2 bases and J by 14 bases, with 9 bases of the junction left unmatched. Germline loops: CDR1 ENHRY, CDR2 SYGVKD.

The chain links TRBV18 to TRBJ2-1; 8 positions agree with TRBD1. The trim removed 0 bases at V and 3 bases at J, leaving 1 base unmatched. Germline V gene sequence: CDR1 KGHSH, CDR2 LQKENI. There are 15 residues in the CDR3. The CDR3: CASSPPDRVYNEQFF. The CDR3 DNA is TGTGCCAGCTCACCACCGGACAGGGTCTACAATGAGCAGTTCTTC.

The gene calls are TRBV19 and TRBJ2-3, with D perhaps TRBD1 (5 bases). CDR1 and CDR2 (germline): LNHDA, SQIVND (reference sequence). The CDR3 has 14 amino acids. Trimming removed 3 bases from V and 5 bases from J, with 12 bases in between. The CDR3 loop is CASSMGQGGDTQYF. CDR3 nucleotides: TGTGCCAGTAGTATGGGGCAGGGTGGAGATACGCAGTATTTT.

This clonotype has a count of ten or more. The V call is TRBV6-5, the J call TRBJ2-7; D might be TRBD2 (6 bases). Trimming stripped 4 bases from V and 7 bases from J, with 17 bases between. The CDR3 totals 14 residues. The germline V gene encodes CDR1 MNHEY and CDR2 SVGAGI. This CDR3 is CASSSYGSGGEQYF. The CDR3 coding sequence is TGTGCCAGCAGTTCCTACGGATCCGGGGGAGAGCAGTACTTC.

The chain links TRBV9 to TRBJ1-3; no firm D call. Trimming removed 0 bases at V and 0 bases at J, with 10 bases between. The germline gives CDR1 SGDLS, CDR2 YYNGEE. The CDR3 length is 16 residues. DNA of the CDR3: TGTGCCAGCAGCGTAGAGCGGGAAAACTCTGGAAACACCATATATTTT. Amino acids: CASSVERENSGNTIYF.

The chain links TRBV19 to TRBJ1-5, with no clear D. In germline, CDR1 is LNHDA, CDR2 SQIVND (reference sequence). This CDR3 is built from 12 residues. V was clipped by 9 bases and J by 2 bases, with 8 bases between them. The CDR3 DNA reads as TGTGCCAGCCACATGGGCAATCAGCCCCAGCATTTT. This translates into CASHMGNQPQHF. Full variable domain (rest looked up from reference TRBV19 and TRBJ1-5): DGGITQSPKYLFRKEGQNVTLSCEQNLNHDAMYWYRQDPGQGLRLIYYSQIVNDFQKGDIAEGYSVSREKKESFPLTVTSAQKNPTAFYLCASHMGNQPQHFGDGTRLSIL.

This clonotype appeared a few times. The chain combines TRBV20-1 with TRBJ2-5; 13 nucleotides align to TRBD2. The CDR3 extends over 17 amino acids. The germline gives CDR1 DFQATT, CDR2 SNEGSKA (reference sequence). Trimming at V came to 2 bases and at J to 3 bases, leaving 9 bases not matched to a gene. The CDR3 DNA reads TGCAGTGCTAGAACTCCTAGACTAGCGGGGGGCAAAGAGACCCAGTACTTC. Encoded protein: CSARTPRLAGGKETQYF.

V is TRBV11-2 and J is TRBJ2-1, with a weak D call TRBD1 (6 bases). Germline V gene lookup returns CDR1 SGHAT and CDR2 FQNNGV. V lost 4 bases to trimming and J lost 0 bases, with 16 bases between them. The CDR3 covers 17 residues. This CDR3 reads CASSSARGQSSYNEQFF. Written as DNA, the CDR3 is TGTGCCAGCAGCTCCGCCAGGGGCCAGAGCTCCTACAATGAGCAGTTCTTC.

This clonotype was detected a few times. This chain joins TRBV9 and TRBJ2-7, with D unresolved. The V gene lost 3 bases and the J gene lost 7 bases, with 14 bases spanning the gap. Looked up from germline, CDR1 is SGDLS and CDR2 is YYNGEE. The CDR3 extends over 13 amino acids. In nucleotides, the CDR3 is TGTGCCAGCAGCGATGGCGCTGCTAGGGAGCAGTACTTC. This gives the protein CASSDGAAREQYF.

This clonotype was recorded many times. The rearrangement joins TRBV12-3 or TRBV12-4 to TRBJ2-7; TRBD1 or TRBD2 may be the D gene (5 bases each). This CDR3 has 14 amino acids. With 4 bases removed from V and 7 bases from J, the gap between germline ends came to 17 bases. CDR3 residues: CASSWSGPSREQYF. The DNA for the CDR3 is TGTGCCAGCAGTTGGTCGGGGCCCTCAAGGGAGCAGTACTTC.

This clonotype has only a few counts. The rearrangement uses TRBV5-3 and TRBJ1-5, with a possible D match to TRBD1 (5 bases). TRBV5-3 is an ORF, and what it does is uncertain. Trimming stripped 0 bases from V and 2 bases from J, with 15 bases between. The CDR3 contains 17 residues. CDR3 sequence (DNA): TGTGCCAGAAGCTTGGGCAGGGTCTTGGGAGGCAATCAGCCCCAGCATTTT. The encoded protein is CARSLGRVLGGNQPQHF.

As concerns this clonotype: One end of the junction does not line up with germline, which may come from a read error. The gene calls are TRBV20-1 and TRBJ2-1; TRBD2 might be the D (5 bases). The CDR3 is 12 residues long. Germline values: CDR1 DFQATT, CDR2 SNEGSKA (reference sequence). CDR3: CSTRLMGNEQFF. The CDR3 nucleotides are TGCAGTACTAGATTAATGGGGAATGAGCAGTTCTTC.

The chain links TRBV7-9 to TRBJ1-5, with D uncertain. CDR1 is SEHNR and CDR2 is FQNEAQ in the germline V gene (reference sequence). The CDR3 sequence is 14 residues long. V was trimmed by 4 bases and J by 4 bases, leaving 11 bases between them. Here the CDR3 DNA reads TGTGCCAGCAGCTCTAGTAGGGAGAATCAGCCCCAGCATTTT. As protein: CASSSSRENQPQHF.

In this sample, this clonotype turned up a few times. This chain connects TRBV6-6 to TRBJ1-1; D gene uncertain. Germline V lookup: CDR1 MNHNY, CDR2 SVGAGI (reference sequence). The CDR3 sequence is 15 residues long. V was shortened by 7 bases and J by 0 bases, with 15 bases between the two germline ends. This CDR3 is CASTDVKGLNTEAFF. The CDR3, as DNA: TGTGCCAGCACCGACGTGAAGGGCCTGAACACTGAAGCTTTCTTT.

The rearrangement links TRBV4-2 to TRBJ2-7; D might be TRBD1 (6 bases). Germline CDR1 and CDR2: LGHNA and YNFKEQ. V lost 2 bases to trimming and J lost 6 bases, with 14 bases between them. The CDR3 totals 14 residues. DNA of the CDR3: TGTGCCAGCAGCCAACCAGGGGTGTCGGGCGAGCAGTACTTC. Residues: CASSQPGVSGEQYF.

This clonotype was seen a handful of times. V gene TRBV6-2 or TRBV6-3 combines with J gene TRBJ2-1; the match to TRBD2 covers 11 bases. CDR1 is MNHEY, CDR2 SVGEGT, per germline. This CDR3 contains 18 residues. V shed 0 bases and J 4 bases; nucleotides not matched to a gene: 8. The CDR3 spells CASSYSRLAGKTYNEQFF. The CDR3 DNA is TGTGCCAGCAGTTACTCGAGACTAGCGGGGAAAACATACAATGAGCAGTTCTTC.

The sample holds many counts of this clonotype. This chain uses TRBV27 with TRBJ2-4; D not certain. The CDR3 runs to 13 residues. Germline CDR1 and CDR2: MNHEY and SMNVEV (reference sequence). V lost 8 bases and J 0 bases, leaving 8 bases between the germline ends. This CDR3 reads CASQDLAKNIQYF. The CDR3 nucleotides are TGTGCCAGCCAAGACCTAGCCAAAAACATTCAGTACTTC.

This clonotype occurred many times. The CDR3 DNA reads TGTGCCAGCAGTTTCATTCGCAAAGCGGGGGCTGGCGGGGAGCTGTTTTTT. The encoded protein is CASSFIRKAGAGGELFF. The rearrangement joins TRBV27 to TRBJ2-2, with TRBD2 identical over 8 bases. The CDR3 spans 17 residues. From germline, CDR1 is MNHEY and CDR2 SMNVEV (reference sequence). Unmatched junction bases numbered 13, after V lost 3 bases and J lost 7 bases.

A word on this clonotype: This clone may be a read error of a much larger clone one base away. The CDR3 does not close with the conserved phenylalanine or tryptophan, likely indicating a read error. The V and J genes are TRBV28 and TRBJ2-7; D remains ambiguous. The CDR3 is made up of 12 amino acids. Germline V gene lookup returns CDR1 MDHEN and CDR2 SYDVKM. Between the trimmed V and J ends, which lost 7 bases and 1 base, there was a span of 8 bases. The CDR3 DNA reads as TGTGCCAGCAATGGGCAGTCCTACGAGCAGTACCTC. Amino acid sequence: CASNGQSYEQYL.

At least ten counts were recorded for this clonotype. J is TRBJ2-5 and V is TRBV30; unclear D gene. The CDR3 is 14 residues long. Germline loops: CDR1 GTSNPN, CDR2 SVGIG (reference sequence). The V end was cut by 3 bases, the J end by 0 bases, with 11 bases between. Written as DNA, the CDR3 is TGTGCCTGGAGCCTAGAGCTGTACCAAGAGACCCAGTACTTC. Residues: CAWSLELYQETQYF.

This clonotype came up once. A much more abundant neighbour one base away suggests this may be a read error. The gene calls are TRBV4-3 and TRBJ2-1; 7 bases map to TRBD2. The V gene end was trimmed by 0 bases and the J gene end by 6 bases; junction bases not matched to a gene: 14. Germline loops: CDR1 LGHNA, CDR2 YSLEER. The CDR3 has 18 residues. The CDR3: CASSQDFSSGELGNEQFF. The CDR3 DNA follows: TGCGCCAGCAGCCAAGATTTTTCGAGCGGGGAATTGGGCAATGAGCAGTTCTTC.

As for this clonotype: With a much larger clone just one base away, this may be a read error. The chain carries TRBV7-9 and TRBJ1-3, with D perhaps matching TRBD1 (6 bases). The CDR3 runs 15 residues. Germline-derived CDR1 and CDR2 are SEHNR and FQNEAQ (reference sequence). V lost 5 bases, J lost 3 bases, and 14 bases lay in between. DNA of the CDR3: TGTGCCAGCAGCAAAGCAGGGGATCGTGGAAACACCATATATTTT. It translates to CASSKAGDRGNTIYF.

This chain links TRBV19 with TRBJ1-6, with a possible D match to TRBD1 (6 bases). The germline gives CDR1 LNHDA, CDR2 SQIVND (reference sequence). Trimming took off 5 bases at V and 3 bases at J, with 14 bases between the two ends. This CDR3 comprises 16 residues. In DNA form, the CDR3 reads TGTGCCAGTAGTGCGGAACCGGGACACTATAATTCACCCCTCCACTTT. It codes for CASSAEPGHYNSPLHF. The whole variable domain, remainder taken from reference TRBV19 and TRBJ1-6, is DGGITQSPKYLFRKEGQNVTLSCEQNLNHDAMYWYRQDPGQGLRLIYYSQIVNDFQKGDIAEGYSVSREKKESFPLTVTSAQKNPTAFYLCASSAEPGHYNSPLHFGNGTRLTVT.